A few counts support the clone carrying this TCR beta chain. This sample was included in a study of blood T cell repertoires in COVID-19. As for the study in general: Sites across the United States, Italy and Spain contributed samples from acute and convalescent COVID-19. The analysed material was cDNA or gDNA that came from T cells, B-cell-depleted T cells, or PBMCs.

As originally analysed: Cell counts per sample came from amplifying reference gene primers. This table comes from immunoSEQ multiplex PCR, and its TCRdb copy is limited to in-frame clones, with some not included. The DNA was the basis for D and trimming; V, J and clone size are from that table. The sample shows about 100,000 clones, approximately 80% of them seen only once. This CDR3 has 16 residues. The germline gives CDR1 MNHEY, CDR2 SMNVEV (reference sequence). Trimming removed 1 base from V and 1 base from J; junction bases left unmatched: 3. This chain uses TRBV27 with TRBJ2-3; TRBD2 matches at 9 bases. The source material was peripheral blood. The TCR comes from a woman between 65 and 79 years old with acute or convalescent COVID-19. The CDR3 loop is CASSLWAGGGTDTQYF. The CDR3 nucleotides read TGTGCCAGCAGTTTATGGGCGGGGGGGGGCACAGATACGCAGTATTTT.